Detailed here is one TCR beta chain. The sample originates from a study of blood T cell repertoires in COVID-19. Background on the study: Donors in the United States, Italy and Spain gave samples during acute or convalescent COVID-19. Nucleic acid was either cDNA or gDNA, and it came from T cells, B-cell-depleted T cells, or PBMCs.

V was shortened by 3 bases and J by 9 bases, with 6 bases between the two germline ends. CDR1 KGHSH and CDR2 LQKENI come from the germline V gene. This CDR3 comprises 12 residues. Per the original data handling: Reference gene primers were amplified, and this amplification served to estimate nucleated cell counts. The table came from immunoSEQ multiplex PCR; TCRdb's copy has only in-frame clones and leaves some out. Clone size and V and J calls were adopted from that table, with D and trimming inferred from the DNA. The table lists approximately 300,000 clones, roughly 90% of them singletons. The sequence derives from a man aged 25-40 years with acute or convalescent COVID-19. This chain links TRBV18 with TRBJ1-6; weak D call: TRBD1 (5 bases). Sequenced sample: peripheral blood. CDR3 in DNA: TGTGCCAGCTCACCGCAGGGTTCACCCCTCCACTTT. Its translation: CASSPQGSPLHF.